This T cell receptor beta chain was obtained from a study of T cell responses to AZD1222 COVID-19 vaccine. Trimming pared 4 bases from V and 5 bases from J, leaving 18 bases between. Germline lookup yields CDR1 MNHEY and CDR2 SVGEGT. CDR3 length equals 15 residues. Measured with immunoSEQ multiplex PCR; TCRdb has only the in-frame clones, and not every one. This sample has around 110,000 clones, with roughly 88% found just once. This clonotype was sampled from an adult who received the AZD1222 COVID-19 vaccine. This chain links TRBV6-2 or TRBV6-3 with TRBJ2-7; D is perhaps TRBD2 (6 bases). Sequencing was performed on peripheral blood, taken 28 days after the second AZD1222 dose. CDR3 residues: CASSSGTLGTNEQYF. In DNA form, the CDR3 reads TGTGCCAGCAGTTCCGGGACTTTGGGTACTAACGAGCAGTACTTC.